Shown below are 10 T cell receptor beta chains from a single sample sequenced in a study of blood T cell repertoires in COVID-19. TCRdb's copy holds only in-frame clones and misses some; the assay was immunoSEQ multiplex PCR. The data contain 75,000 to 95,000 clones, approximately 86% of them singletons. The sample was peripheral blood. These receptors were obtained from a man in his forties or fifties with acute or convalescent COVID-19.

The rearrangement uses TRBV5-5 and TRBJ2-1, with D perhaps TRBD2 (7 bases). Trimming shortened V by 0 bases and J by 10 bases, and 17 bases separated the two germline ends. The CDR3 is made up of 15 amino acids. The germline CDR1 and CDR2 sequences are SGHKS and YYEKEE (reference sequence). The CDR3 here is CASSLGGGAAEEQFF. In DNA form, the CDR3 reads TGTGCCAGCAGCTTGGGAGGGGGGGCGGCTGAGGAGCAGTTCTTC. Using reference TRBV5-5 and TRBJ2-1 for the parts outside the CDR3, the full variable domain is DAGVTQSPTHLIKTRGQQVTLRCSPISGHKSVSWYQQVLGQGPQFIFQYYEKEERGRGNFPDRFSARQFPNYSSELNVNALLLGDSALYLCASSLGGGAAEEQFFGPGTRLTVL.

The chain is built from TRBV13 and TRBJ2-7, with 7 bases identical to TRBD2. CDR1 is PRHDT, CDR2 FYEKMQ, per germline (reference sequence). This CDR3 has 13 amino acids. V was clipped by 5 bases and J by 2 bases; unmatched bases: 3. Here the CDR3 reads CASSVGGAYEQYF. The CDR3 DNA reads TGTGCCAGCAGCGTGGGGGGGGCCTACGAGCAGTACTTC.

The chain couples TRBV6-5 to TRBJ1-2, with a possible D match to TRBD1 (6 bases). Per the germline V gene, CDR1 is MNHEY and CDR2 is SVGAGI. Between the trimmed V and J ends, which lost 8 bases and 4 bases, there was a span of 17 bases. This CDR3 region has 14 residues. CDR3 in DNA: TGTGCCAGCTGGGATGGACAGACGGGCTATGGCTACACCTTC. It specifies CASWDGQTGYGYTF.

The chain couples TRBV4-2 to TRBJ2-2; tentatively, D is TRBD2 (7 bases). The CDR3 runs to 16 residues. Germline CDR1 reads LGHNA; CDR2 reads YNFKEQ. Between the trimmed V and J ends, which lost 0 bases and 7 bases, there was a span of 15 bases. CDR3 sequence: CASSQDRGGLIGELFF. Here the CDR3 DNA reads TGTGCCAGCAGCCAAGATAGGGGGGGTCTAATCGGGGAGCTGTTTTTT.

This clone was recorded a few times. The V call is TRBV7-8, the J call TRBJ2-7; TRBD1 aligns across 10 bases. Germline V gene sequence: CDR1 SGHVS, CDR2 FQNEAQ. With 5 bases clipped from V and 4 bases from J, the junction kept 11 bases outside the gene matches. The CDR3 sequence is 16 residues long. Written as DNA, the CDR3 is TGTGCCAGCAGCGAAAAACGACAGGGGGCTTTATACGAGCAGTACTTC. It specifies CASSEKRQGALYEQYF.

The V gene is TRBV9, the J gene TRBJ2-1, with 9 bases that match TRBD1. CDR3 length: 17 residues. Germline-derived CDR1 and CDR2 are SGDLS and YYNGEE. The V and J ends lost 5 bases and 6 bases, in that order; junction bases with no gene match: 15. The CDR3 region is CASRQTTGQGKSNEQFF. In DNA, the CDR3 is TGTGCCAGCAGACAAACCACGGGACAGGGCAAATCCAATGAGCAGTTCTTC.

V gene TRBV30 combines with J gene TRBJ2-7; TRBD1 matches at 7 bases. This CDR3 has 13 residues. The J segment lost 9 bases and the V segment lost 4 bases, leaving 12 bases of the junction unmatched. Germline V gives CDR1 GTSNPN, CDR2 SVGIG (reference sequence). CDR3 DNA: TGTGCCTGGACGCCCGGGACAGATCTTCGGCAGTACTTC. It yields the protein CAWTPGTDLRQYF.

J is TRBJ2-2 and V is TRBV9, with D maybe TRBD1 (5 bases). This CDR3 contains 15 residues. Germline lookup yields CDR1 SGDLS and CDR2 YYNGEE. Trimming took 4 bases from V and 3 from J, leaving 13 bases between them. DNA for the CDR3: TGTGCCAGCAGCCTCCAGGGAAGTGACACCGGGGAGCTGTTTTTT. Amino acids: CASSLQGSDTGELFF.

The chain has TRBV28 and TRBJ1-3; 9 positions match TRBD1. CDR3 size: 14 residues. The V and J ends lost 2 bases and 4 bases, in that order; junction bases with no gene match: 0. Germline-derived CDR1 and CDR2 are MDHEN and SYDVKM. CDR3 DNA sequence: TGTGCCAGCAGTTTAACAGGGGGCGGAAACACCATATATTTT. Its translation: CASSLTGGGNTIYF.

This clone was counted only a few times. The chain joins TRBV28 to TRBJ1-2; TRBD1 matches at 11 bases. V was pared by 6 bases and J by 4 bases, with 13 bases of the junction left unmatched. CDR1 MDHEN and CDR2 SYDVKM come from the germline V gene. The CDR3 contains 17 residues. CDR3 nucleotides: TGTGCCAGCAGCCTACCGGGACAGGGGGTTAAGTTCTATGGCTACACCTTC. Encoded protein: CASSLPGQGVKFYGYTF.